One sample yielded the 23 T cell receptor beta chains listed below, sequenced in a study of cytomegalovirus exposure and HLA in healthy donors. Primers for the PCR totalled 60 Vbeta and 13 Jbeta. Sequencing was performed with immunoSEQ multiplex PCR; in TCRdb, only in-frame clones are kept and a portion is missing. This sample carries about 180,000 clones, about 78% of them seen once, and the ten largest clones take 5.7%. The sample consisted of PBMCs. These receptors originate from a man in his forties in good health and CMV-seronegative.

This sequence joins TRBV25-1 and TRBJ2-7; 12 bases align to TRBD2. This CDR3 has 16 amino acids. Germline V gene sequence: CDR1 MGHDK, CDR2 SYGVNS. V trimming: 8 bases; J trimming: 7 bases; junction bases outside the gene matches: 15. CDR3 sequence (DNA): TGTGCCAGCCGCCGAGGGCGGACTAGCGGGATCGGGGAGCAGTACTTC. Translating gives CASRRGRTSGIGEQYF.

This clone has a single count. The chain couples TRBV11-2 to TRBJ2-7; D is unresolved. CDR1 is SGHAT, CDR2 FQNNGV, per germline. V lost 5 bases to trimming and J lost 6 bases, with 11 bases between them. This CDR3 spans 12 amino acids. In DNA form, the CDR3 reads TGTGCCAGCAGCCCCCGTTTCGGCGAGCAGTACTTC. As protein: CASSPRFGEQYF.

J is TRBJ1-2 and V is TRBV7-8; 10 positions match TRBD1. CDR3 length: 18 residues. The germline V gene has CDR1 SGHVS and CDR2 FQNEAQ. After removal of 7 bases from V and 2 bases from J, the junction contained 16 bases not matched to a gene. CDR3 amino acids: CASTLLAKTGGANYGYTF. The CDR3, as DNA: TGTGCCAGCACCCTCCTAGCCAAGACAGGGGGCGCGAACTATGGCTACACCTTC.

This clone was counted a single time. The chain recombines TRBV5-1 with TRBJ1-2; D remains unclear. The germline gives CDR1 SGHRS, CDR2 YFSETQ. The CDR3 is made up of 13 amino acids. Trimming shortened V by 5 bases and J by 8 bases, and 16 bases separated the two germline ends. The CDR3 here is CASSTARAQGYTF. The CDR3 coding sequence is TGCGCCAGCAGTACGGCGAGGGCGCAAGGCTACACCTTC. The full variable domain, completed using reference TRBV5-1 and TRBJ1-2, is KAGVTQTPRYLIKTRGQQVTLSCSPISGHRSVSWYQQTPGQGLQFLFEYFSETQRNKGNFPGRFSGRQFSNSRSEMNVSTLELGDSALYLCASSTARAQGYTFGSGTRLTVV.

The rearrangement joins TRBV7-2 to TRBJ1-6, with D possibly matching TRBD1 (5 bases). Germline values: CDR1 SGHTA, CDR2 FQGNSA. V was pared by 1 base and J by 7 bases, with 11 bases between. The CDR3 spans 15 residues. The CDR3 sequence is CASSLEGGANSPLHF. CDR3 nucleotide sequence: TGTGCCAGCAGCTTAGAGGGAGGGGCCAATTCACCCCTCCACTTT.

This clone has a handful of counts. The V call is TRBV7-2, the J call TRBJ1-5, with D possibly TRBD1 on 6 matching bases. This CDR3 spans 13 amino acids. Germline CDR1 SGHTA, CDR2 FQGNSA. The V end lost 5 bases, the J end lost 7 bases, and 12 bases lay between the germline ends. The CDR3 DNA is TGTGCCAGCAGCCCTAACAGGGACCAGCCCCAGCATTTT. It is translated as CASSPNRDQPQHF.

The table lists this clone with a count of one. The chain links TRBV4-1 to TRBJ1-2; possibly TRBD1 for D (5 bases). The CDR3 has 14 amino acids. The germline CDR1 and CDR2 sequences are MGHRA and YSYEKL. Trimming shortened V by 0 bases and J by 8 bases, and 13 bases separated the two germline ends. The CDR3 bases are TGCGCCAGCAGCCAAGACGGTCGCCCAGGGGGCTACACCTTC. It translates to CASSQDGRPGGYTF.

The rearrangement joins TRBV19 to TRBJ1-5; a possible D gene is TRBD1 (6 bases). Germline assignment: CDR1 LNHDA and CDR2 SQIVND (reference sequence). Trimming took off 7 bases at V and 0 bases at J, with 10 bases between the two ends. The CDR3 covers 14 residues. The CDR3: CASNIQGSNQPQHF. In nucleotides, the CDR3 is TGTGCCAGTAACATACAGGGTAGCAATCAGCCCCAGCATTTT.

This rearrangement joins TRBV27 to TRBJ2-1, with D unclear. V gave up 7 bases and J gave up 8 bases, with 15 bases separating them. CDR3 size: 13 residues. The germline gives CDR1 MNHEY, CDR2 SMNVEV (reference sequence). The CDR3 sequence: CASIGKVSYEQFF. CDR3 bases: TGTGCCAGCATAGGAAAAGTTAGCTATGAGCAGTTCTTC.

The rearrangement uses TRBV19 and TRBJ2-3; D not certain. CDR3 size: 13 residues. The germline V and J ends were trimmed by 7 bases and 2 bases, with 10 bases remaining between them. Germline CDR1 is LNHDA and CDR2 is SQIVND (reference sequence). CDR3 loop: CASKLLNTDTQYF. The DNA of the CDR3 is TGTGCCAGTAAGCTACTAAACACAGATACGCAGTATTTT.

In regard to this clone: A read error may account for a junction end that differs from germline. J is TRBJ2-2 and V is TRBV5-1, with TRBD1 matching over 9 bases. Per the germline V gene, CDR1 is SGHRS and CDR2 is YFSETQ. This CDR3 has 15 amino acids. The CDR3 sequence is CASSLGTGDTGGLFF. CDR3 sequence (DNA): TGCGCCAGCAGCTTGGGGACAGGGGACACCGGGGGGCTGTTTTTT. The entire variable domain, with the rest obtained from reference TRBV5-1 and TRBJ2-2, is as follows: KAGVTQTPRYLIKTRGQQVTLSCSPISGHRSVSWYQQTPGQGLQFLFEYFSETQRNKGNFPGRFSGRQFSNSRSEMNVSTLELGDSALYLCASSLGTGDTGGLFFGEGSRLTVL.

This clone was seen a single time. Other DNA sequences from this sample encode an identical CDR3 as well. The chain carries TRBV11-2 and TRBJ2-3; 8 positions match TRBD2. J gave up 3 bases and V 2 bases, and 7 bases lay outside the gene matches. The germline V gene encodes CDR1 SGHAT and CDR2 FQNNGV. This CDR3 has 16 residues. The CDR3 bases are TGTGCCAGCAGCTTACGGGGGGGAATCGGGACAGATACGCAGTATTTT. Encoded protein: CASSLRGGIGTDTQYF.

CDR3 protein: CASRQGEGTQYF. The CDR3 coding sequence is TGTGCCAGCCGACAGGGCGAGGGCACGCAGTATTTT. The chain is built from TRBV18 and TRBJ2-3; 7 positions agree with TRBD1. This CDR3 is 12 amino acids long. V trimming: 8 bases; J trimming: 9 bases; junction bases outside the gene matches: 8. The V gene's germline CDR1 is KGHSH and CDR2 LQKENI.

CDR3 in DNA: TGTGCCAGCTCACCCTCCTCAGCGGGGGACACCGGGGAGCTGTTTTTT. Encoded protein: CASSPSSAGDTGELFF. The chain links TRBV18 to TRBJ2-2, with 8 bases matching TRBD2. Trimming at V came to 3 bases and at J to 3 bases, leaving 6 bases not matched to a gene. The CDR3 extends over 16 amino acids. Germline lookup yields CDR1 KGHSH and CDR2 LQKENI.

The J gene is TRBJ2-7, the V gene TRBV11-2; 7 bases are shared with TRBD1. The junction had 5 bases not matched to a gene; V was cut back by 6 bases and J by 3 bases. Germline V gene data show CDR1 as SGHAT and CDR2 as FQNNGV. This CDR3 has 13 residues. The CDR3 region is CASRTGRVYEQYF. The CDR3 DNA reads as TGTGCCAGCAGGACAGGGCGGGTCTACGAGCAGTACTTC.

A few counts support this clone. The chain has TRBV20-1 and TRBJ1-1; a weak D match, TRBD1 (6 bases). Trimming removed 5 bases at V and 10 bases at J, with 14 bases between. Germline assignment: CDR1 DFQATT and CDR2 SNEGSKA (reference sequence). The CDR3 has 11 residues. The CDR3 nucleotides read TGCAGTGCTCCAGGACAGCCTGGAGCTTTCTTT. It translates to CSAPGQPGAFF.

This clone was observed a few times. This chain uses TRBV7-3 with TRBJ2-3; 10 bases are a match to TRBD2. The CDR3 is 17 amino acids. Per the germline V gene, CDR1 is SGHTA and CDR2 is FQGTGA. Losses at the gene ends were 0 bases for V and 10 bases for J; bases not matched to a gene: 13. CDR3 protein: CASSLTGLAGVDGAQYF. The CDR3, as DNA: TGTGCCAGCAGCTTAACGGGGCTAGCGGGAGTAGATGGGGCGCAGTATTTT.

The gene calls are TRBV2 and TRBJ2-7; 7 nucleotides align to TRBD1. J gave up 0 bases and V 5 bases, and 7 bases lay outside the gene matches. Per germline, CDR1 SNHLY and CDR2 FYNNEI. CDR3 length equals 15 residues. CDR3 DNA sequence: TGTGCCAGCAGTACTCCGGGACAGAGCTCCTACGAGCAGTACTTC. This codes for CASSTPGQSSYEQYF.

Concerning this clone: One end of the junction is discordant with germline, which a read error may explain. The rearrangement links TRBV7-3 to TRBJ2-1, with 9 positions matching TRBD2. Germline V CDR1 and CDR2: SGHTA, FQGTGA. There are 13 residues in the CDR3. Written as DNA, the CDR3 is TGTTCCAGCAGCTTCTCTAGCGGGGCTGGGCAGTTCTTC. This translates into CSSSFSSGAGQFF.

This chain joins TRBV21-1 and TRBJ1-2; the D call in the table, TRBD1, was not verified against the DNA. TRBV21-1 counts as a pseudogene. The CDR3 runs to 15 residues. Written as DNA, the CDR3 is TGTGCCAGCAGCCGAGTCAGGCCCGCAGACTATGGCTACACCTTC. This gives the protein CASSRVRPADYGYTF.

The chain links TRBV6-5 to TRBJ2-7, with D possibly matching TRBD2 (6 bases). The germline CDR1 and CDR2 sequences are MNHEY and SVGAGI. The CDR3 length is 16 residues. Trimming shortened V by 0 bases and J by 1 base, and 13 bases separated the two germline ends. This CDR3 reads CASSYSGLADSYEQYF. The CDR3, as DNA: TGTGCCAGCAGTTACTCAGGGTTAGCGGATTCCTACGAGCAGTACTTC.

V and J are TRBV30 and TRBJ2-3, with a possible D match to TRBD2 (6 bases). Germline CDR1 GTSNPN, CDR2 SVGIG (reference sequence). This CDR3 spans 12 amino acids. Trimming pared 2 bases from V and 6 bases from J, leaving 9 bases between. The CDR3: CAWSRGFDTQYF. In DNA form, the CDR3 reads TGTGCCTGGAGTCGGGGGTTTGATACGCAGTATTTT.

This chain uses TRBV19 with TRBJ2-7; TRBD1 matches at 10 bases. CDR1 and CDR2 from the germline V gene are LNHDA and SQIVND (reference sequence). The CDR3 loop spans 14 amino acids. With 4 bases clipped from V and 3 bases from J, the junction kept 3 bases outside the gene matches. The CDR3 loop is CASSTGTGDYEQYF. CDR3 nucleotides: TGTGCCAGTAGTACTGGGACAGGGGACTACGAGCAGTACTTC.